One T cell receptor beta chain is described in this entry. Its antigen remains unidentified. This record comes from a study of Tregs in tolerant kidney transplant recipients. The nonmyeloablative bone marrow transplants came from related graft donors, with transient mixed chimerism. Germline V gives CDR1 PRHDT, CDR2 FYEKMQ (reference sequence). V lost 5 bases and J lost 4; bases outside the gene matches: 8. CDR3 size: 16 residues. Whole-study results and caveats: In tolerant patients, donor-specific Tregs outgrew total Tregs, suggesting antigen-driven expansion.

TCRdb's table, derived via immunoSEQ multiplex PCR, lists solely in-frame clones and lacks some. The sample carries over 70,000 clones, roughly 91% recorded once. This receptor was taken from a human patient who received a combined kidney and bone marrow transplant. Some T cells may be provided by the graft donor. This specimen consisted of CD4+ T cells from blood (PBMCs), obtained 24 months after the transplant. The chain uses TRBV13 and TRBJ2-2, with 9 bases identical to TRBD1. CDR3 sequence: CASSTRTGAGTGELFF. The CDR3 region has the DNA TGTGCCAGCAGCACCCGGACAGGGGCAGGCACCGGGGAGCTGTTTTTT.